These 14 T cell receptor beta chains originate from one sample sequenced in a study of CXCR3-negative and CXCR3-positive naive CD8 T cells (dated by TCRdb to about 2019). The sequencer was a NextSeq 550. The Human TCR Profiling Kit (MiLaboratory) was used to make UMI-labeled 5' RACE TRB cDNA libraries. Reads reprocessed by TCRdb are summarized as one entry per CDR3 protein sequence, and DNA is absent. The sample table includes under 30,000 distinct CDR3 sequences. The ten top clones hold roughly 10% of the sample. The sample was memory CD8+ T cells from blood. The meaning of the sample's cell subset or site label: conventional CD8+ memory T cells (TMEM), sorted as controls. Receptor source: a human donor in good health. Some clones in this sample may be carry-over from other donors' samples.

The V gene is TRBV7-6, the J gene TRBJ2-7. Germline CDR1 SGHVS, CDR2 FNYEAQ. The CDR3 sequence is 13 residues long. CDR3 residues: CASSLRGSYEQYF.

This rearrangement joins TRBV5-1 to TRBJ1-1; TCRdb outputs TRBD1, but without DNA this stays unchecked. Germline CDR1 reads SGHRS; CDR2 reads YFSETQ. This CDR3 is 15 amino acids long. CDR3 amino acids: CASSLAGAENTEAFF. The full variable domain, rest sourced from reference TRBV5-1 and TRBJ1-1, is KAGVTQTPRYLIKTRGQQVTLSCSPISGHRSVSWYQQTPGQGLQFLFEYFSETQRNKGNFPGRFSGRQFSNSRSEMNVSTLELGDSALYLCASSLAGAENTEAFFGQGTRLTVV.

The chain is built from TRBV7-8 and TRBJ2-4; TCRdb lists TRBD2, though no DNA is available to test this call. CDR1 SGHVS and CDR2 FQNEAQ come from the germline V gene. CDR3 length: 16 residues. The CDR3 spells CASSPRDYSGRNIQYF. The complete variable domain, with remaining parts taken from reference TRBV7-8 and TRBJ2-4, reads GAGVSQSPRYKVAKRGQDVALRCDPISGHVSLFWYQQALGQGPEFLTYFQNEAQLDKSGLPSDRFFAERPEGSVSTLKIQRTQQEDSAVYLCASSPRDYSGRNIQYFGAGTRLSVL.

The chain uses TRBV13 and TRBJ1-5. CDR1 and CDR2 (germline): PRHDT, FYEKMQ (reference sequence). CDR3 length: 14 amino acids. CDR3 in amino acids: CASSFRGPTQPQHF.

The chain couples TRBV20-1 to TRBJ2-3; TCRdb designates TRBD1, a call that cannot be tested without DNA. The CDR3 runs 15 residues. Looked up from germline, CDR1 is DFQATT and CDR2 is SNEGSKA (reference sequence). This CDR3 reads CSARVQGQFTDTQYF.

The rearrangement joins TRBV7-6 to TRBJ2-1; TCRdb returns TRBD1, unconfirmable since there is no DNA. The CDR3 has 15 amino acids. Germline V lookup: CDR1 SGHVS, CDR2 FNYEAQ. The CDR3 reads CASSLGRDRGNEQFF.

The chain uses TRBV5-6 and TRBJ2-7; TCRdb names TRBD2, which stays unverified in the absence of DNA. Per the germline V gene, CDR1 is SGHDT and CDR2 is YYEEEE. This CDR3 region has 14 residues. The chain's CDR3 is CAGRGRVGSYEQYF.

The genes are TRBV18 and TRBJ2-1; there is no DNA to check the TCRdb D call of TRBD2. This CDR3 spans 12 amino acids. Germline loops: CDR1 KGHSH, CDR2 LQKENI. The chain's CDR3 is CASSWTVDEQFF.

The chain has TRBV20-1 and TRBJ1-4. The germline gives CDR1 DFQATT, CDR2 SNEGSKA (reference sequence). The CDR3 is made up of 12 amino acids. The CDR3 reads CSVDPSVGKLFF.

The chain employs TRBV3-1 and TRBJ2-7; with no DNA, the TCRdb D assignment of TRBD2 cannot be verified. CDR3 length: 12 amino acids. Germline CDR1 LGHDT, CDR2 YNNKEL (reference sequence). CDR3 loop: CASSFQGGEQYF.

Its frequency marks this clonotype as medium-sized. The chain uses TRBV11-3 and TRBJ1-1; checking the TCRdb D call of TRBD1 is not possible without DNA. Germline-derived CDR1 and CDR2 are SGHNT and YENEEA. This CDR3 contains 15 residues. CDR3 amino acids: CASSPETGENTEAFF.

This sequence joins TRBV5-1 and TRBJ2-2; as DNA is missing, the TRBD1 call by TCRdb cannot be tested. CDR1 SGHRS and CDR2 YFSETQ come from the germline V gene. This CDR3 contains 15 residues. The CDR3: CASSLGQLNTGELFF.

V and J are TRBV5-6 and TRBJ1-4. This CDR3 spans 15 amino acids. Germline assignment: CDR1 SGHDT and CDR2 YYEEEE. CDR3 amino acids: CASSLSGATNEKLFF.

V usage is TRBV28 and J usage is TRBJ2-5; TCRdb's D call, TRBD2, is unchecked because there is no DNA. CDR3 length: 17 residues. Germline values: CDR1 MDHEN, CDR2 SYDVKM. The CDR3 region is CASSSLTSNGGGEPQYF. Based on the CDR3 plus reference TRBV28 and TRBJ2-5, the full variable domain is DVKVTQSSRYLVKRTGEKVFLECVQDMDHENMFWYRQDPGLGLRLIYFSYDVKMKEKGDIPEGYSVSREKKERFSLILESASTNQTSMYLCASSSLTSNGGGEPQYFGPGTRLLVL.